These 22 T cell receptor beta chains came from one sample sequenced in a study of blood T cell repertoires in COVID-19. TCRdb's copy holds only in-frame clones and misses some; the assay was immunoSEQ multiplex PCR. The sample has approximately 68,000 clones; about 83% are singletons. Material: peripheral blood. Receptor source: a woman in her sixties with acute or convalescent COVID-19.

J is TRBJ1-3 and V is TRBV5-1; the D gene is possibly TRBD1 (6 bases). CDR3 length: 15 amino acids. The germline V gene has CDR1 SGHRS and CDR2 YFSETQ. V was cut by 3 bases and J by 3 bases, with 13 bases left in between. The CDR3 bases are TGCGCCAGCAGCTCCCCAGGGGCAGGTGGAAACACCATATATTTT. This gives the protein CASSSPGAGGNTIYF.

DNA for the CDR3: TGTGCCAGTCGGGAGTCGGCAGGGTCACCCCTCCACTTT. Amino acid sequence: CASRESAGSPLHF. V is TRBV19 and J is TRBJ1-6, with D perhaps TRBD1 (5 bases). The germline V gene has CDR1 LNHDA and CDR2 SQIVND (reference sequence). Between the trimmed V and J ends, which lost 8 bases and 10 bases, there was a span of 15 bases. This CDR3 has 13 residues.

V is TRBV7-2 and J is TRBJ1-4; 9 bases are a match to TRBD1. In germline, CDR1 is SGHTA, CDR2 FQGNSA. V was clipped by 3 bases and J by 10 bases; unmatched bases: 6. The CDR3 loop spans 14 amino acids. The chain's CDR3 is CASSFRGQGTKLFF. CDR3 DNA: TGTGCCAGCAGCTTTCGTGGACAGGGGACAAAACTGTTTTTT.

V usage is TRBV5-1 and J usage is TRBJ2-1; 11 nucleotides match TRBD1. The CDR3 spans 13 residues. The junction had 7 bases not matched to a gene; V was cut back by 2 bases and J by 15 bases. The germline V gene encodes CDR1 SGHRS and CDR2 YFSETQ. CDR3 loop: CASSLEDRGRWFF. The CDR3 nucleotides read TGCGCCAGCAGCTTAGAGGACAGGGGGCGATGGTTCTTC.

The V gene is TRBV3-1 (or the pseudogene TRBV3-2), the J gene TRBJ2-3; D is perhaps TRBD2 (7 bases). V lost 1 base, J lost 0 bases, and 14 bases lay in between. This CDR3 spans 17 amino acids. Germline V gives CDR1 LGHDT, CDR2 YNNKEL (reference sequence). The CDR3 coding sequence is TGTGCCAGCAGCCAAGTCGGAGGGGGGGGGAGCACAGATACGCAGTATTTT. It codes for CASSQVGGGGSTDTQYF.

This chain links TRBV19 with TRBJ1-2, with TRBD1 identical over 8 bases. The CDR3 consists of 14 residues. The germline gives CDR1 LNHDA, CDR2 SQIVND (reference sequence). The trim removed 7 bases at V and 4 bases at J, leaving 8 bases unmatched. CDR3 sequence: CASNPTGARYGYTF. The CDR3 bases are TGTGCCAGTAACCCGACAGGGGCGCGCTATGGCTACACCTTC. The whole variable domain, remainder taken from reference TRBV19 and TRBJ1-2, is DGGITQSPKYLFRKEGQNVTLSCEQNLNHDAMYWYRQDPGQGLRLIYYSQIVNDFQKGDIAEGYSVSREKKESFPLTVTSAQKNPTAFYLCASNPTGARYGYTFGSGTRLTVV.

V gene TRBV11-3 combines with J gene TRBJ2-3; TRBD1 aligns across 8 bases. Germline CDR1 SGHNT, CDR2 YENEEA. Losses at the gene ends were 5 bases for V and 6 bases for J; bases not matched to a gene: 7. The CDR3 sequence is 14 residues long. The CDR3: CASSRGQVRDTQYF. In DNA, the CDR3 is TGTGCCAGCAGCCGGGGACAGGTCCGGGATACGCAGTATTTT. Together with reference TRBV11-3 and TRBJ2-3, the CDR3 gives the full variable domain: EAGVVQSPRYKIIEKKQPVAFWCNPISGHNTLYWYLQNLGQGPELLIRYENEEAVDDSQLPKDRFSAERLKGVDSTLKIQPAELGDSAVYLCASSRGQVRDTQYFGPGTRLTVL.

CDR3 coding DNA: TGTGCCAGCAGCCAAGATTTAGGGACTACATCATACAATGAGCAGTTCTTC. Translation: CASSQDLGTTSYNEQFF. This rearrangement joins TRBV3-1 (or the pseudogene TRBV3-2) to TRBJ2-1; 7 nucleotides line up with TRBD2. J was trimmed by 4 bases and V by 0 bases; bases with no gene match: 9. CDR1 is LGHDT and CDR2 is YNNKEL in the germline V gene (reference sequence). The CDR3 spans 17 residues.

The rearrangement joins TRBV2 to TRBJ2-3; 10 positions match TRBD1. V lost 7 bases to trimming and J lost 5 bases; unmatched junction nucleotides: 12. This CDR3 region has 16 residues. Germline CDR1 reads SNHLY; CDR2 reads FYNNEI. CDR3 sequence reads: CASISSGQGDVDTQYF. The CDR3 nucleotides are TGTGCCAGCATATCCTCCGGACAGGGGGATGTAGATACGCAGTATTTT.

The J gene is TRBJ2-7, the V gene TRBV2; TRBD1 matches at 7 bases. V was pared by 2 bases and J by 1 base, with 11 bases of the junction left unmatched. The CDR3 sequence is 17 residues long. CDR1 is SNHLY, CDR2 FYNNEI, per germline. CDR3 sequence reads: CASSESPIAGGSYEQYF. In DNA, the CDR3 is TGTGCCAGCAGTGAATCCCCGATCGCAGGGGGATCCTACGAGCAGTACTTC.

The chain carries TRBV5-5 and TRBJ1-1; D is undetermined. The V gene's germline CDR1 is SGHKS and CDR2 YYEKEE (reference sequence). CDR3 size: 12 residues. The V gene lost 0 bases and the J gene lost 5 bases, with 5 bases spanning the gap. Here the CDR3 reads CASSLGRTEAFF. The CDR3 bases are TGTGCCAGCAGCTTGGGCAGGACTGAAGCTTTCTTT.

CDR3 residues: CASSYGDSREAFF. Written as DNA, the CDR3 is TGTGCCAGCAGTTACGGAGATAGTCGTGAAGCTTTCTTT. The genes are TRBV6-6 and TRBJ1-1; D is ambiguous. Trimming stripped 2 bases from V and 7 bases from J, with 11 bases between. CDR1 and CDR2 from the germline V gene are MNHNY and SVGAGI (reference sequence). The CDR3 totals 13 residues.

V gene TRBV29-1 combines with J gene TRBJ2-7; 8 bases line up with TRBD1. CDR3 length: 13 amino acids. Germline V gene sequence: CDR1 SQVTM, CDR2 ANQGSEA. V shed 6 bases and J 4 bases; nucleotides not matched to a gene: 8. The CDR3 loop is CSVLGQGQYEQYF. CDR3 bases: TGCAGCGTCTTAGGACAGGGACAGTACGAGCAGTACTTC.

The chain uses TRBV18 and TRBJ2-5; D perhaps matches TRBD2 (6 bases). Germline V gene data show CDR1 as KGHSH and CDR2 as LQKENI. V dropped 3 bases and J dropped 5 bases, with 13 bases sitting between them. This CDR3 comprises 14 residues. CDR3 coding DNA: TGTGCCAGCTCACCCCGACTAGAAGGGGAGACCCAGTACTTC. Amino acids: CASSPRLEGETQYF.

This chain connects TRBV6-5 to TRBJ1-6, with TRBD1 matching 9 bases. Trimming cost V 7 bases and J 8 bases; bases outside gene matches: 6. This CDR3 comprises 14 residues. CDR1 MNHEY and CDR2 SVGAGI come from the germline V gene. The DNA of the CDR3 is TGTGCCAGCACGGGGGACAGGGTTCATTCACCCCTCCACTTT. Residues: CASTGDRVHSPLHF.

With regard to this clone: An end of the junction does not agree with germline; a read error may underlie this. The chain is built from TRBV4-1 and TRBJ2-3; TRBD1 matches 10 bases. The length of the CDR3 is 15 residues. Germline V gene lookup returns CDR1 MGHRA and CDR2 YSYEKL. CDR3 loop: CASRQEGQGLNTQYF. The CDR3 bases are TGCGCCAGCAGACAAGAGGGACAGGGGCTAAATACGCAGTATTTT.

The rearrangement links TRBV7-9 to TRBJ2-1; D call uncertain. The CDR3 runs 16 residues. The V end lost 3 bases, the J end lost 0 bases, and 12 bases lay between the germline ends. The germline gives CDR1 SEHNR, CDR2 FQNEAQ (reference sequence). CDR3 DNA: TGTGCCAGCAGCTTCTTTACCCTGAGCTCCTACAATGAGCAGTTCTTC. Translation gives CASSFFTLSSYNEQFF.

This clone has only one observation. This chain uses TRBV27 with TRBJ1-1, with D perhaps TRBD1 (5 bases). The CDR3 runs 13 residues. Trimming stripped 6 bases from V and 4 bases from J, with 12 bases between. Germline lookup yields CDR1 MNHEY and CDR2 SMNVEV (reference sequence). The CDR3 sequence: CASRTGVFTEAFF. CDR3 nucleotides: TGTGCCAGCAGAACGGGGGTCTTCACTGAAGCTTTCTTT.

The chain is built from TRBV6-1 and TRBJ1-2; D not certain. The CDR3 is 14 amino acids. Trimming stripped 0 bases from V and 4 bases from J, with 9 bases between. Germline V gene data show CDR1 as MNHNS and CDR2 as SASEGT. In DNA, the CDR3 is TGTGCCAGCAGTGAAGCCGCACAGTTCTATGGCTACACCTTC. Translation: CASSEAAQFYGYTF.

This clone was counted a few times. J is TRBJ1-2 and V is TRBV3-1 (or the pseudogene TRBV3-2), with D tentatively TRBD1 (5 bases). The CDR3 covers 13 residues. V was clipped by 0 bases and J by 7 bases, with 9 bases between them. Germline V gene sequence: CDR1 LGHDT, CDR2 YNNKEL (reference sequence). CDR3 residues: CASSQEPRAGYTF. In DNA, the CDR3 is TGTGCCAGCAGCCAAGAGCCCAGGGCTGGCTACACCTTC.

The chain has TRBV19 and TRBJ1-4, with 9 positions matching TRBD1. Trimming took 10 bases from V and 3 from J; bases not matched to a gene: 9. This CDR3 region has 15 residues. The germline V gene encodes CDR1 LNHDA and CDR2 SQIVND (reference sequence). CDR3 DNA: TGTGCCACCACGGACAGGGGAAAAGCTAATGAAAAACTGTTTTTT. It translates to CATTDRGKANEKLFF.

This chain connects TRBV27 to TRBJ1-6; a weak D match, TRBD1 (6 bases). CDR3 length: 14 amino acids. V was clipped by 6 bases and J by 4 bases, with 10 bases between them. Germline-derived CDR1 and CDR2 are MNHEY and SMNVEV (reference sequence). As DNA, the CDR3 is TGTGCCAGCAGACGGGACACTTATAATTCACCCCTCCACTTT. The encoded protein is CASRRDTYNSPLHF.